This TCR beta chain stems from a study of OX40 agonist ivuxolimab in advanced cancers. Study overall: All patients had ivuxolimab intravenously every 2 weeks at 0.01 to 10 mg/kg.

This clone was picked up a small number of times. Antigen: not known. The J segment lost 4 bases and the V segment lost 0 bases, leaving 0 bases of the junction unmatched. The CDR3 sequence is 14 residues long. The germline V gene has CDR1 SGHTA and CDR2 FQGTGA. This table comes from immunoSEQ multiplex PCR, and its TCRdb copy is limited to in-frame clones, with some not included. The sample includes approximately 12,000 clones, 70% to 75% of them seen just once. Whole-study results and caveats: Specificity for antigen went undetermined in the expanded peripheral T cells.

The sequence was collected from an adult with an advanced solid tumor such as melanoma, head and neck, liver or kidney cancer. Sequenced here: CD4+ or CD8+ T cells sorted from blood, sampled in a trial of the OX40 agonist ivuxolimab. V and J are TRBV7-3 and TRBJ2-1, with TRBD1 identical over 7 bases. The DNA of the CDR3 is TGTGCCAGCAGCTTAACGGGACAGTACAATGAGCAGTTCTTC. Its translation: CASSLTGQYNEQFF.